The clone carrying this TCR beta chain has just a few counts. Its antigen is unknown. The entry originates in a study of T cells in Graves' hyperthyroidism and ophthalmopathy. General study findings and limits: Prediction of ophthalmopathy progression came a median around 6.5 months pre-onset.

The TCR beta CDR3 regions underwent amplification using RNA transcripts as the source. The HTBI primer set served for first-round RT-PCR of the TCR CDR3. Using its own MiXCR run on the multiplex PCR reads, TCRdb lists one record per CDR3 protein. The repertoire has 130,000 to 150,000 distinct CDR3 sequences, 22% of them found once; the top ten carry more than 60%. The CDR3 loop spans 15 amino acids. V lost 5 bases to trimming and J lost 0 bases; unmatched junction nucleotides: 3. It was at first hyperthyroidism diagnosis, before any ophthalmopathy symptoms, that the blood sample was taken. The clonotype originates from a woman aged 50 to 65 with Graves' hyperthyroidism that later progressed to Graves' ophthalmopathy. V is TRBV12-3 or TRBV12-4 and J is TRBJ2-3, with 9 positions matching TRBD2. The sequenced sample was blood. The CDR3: CASSGSGRSTDTQYF. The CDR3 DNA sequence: TGTGCCAGCAGTGGGAGCGGGAGGAGCACAGATACGCAGTATTTT.